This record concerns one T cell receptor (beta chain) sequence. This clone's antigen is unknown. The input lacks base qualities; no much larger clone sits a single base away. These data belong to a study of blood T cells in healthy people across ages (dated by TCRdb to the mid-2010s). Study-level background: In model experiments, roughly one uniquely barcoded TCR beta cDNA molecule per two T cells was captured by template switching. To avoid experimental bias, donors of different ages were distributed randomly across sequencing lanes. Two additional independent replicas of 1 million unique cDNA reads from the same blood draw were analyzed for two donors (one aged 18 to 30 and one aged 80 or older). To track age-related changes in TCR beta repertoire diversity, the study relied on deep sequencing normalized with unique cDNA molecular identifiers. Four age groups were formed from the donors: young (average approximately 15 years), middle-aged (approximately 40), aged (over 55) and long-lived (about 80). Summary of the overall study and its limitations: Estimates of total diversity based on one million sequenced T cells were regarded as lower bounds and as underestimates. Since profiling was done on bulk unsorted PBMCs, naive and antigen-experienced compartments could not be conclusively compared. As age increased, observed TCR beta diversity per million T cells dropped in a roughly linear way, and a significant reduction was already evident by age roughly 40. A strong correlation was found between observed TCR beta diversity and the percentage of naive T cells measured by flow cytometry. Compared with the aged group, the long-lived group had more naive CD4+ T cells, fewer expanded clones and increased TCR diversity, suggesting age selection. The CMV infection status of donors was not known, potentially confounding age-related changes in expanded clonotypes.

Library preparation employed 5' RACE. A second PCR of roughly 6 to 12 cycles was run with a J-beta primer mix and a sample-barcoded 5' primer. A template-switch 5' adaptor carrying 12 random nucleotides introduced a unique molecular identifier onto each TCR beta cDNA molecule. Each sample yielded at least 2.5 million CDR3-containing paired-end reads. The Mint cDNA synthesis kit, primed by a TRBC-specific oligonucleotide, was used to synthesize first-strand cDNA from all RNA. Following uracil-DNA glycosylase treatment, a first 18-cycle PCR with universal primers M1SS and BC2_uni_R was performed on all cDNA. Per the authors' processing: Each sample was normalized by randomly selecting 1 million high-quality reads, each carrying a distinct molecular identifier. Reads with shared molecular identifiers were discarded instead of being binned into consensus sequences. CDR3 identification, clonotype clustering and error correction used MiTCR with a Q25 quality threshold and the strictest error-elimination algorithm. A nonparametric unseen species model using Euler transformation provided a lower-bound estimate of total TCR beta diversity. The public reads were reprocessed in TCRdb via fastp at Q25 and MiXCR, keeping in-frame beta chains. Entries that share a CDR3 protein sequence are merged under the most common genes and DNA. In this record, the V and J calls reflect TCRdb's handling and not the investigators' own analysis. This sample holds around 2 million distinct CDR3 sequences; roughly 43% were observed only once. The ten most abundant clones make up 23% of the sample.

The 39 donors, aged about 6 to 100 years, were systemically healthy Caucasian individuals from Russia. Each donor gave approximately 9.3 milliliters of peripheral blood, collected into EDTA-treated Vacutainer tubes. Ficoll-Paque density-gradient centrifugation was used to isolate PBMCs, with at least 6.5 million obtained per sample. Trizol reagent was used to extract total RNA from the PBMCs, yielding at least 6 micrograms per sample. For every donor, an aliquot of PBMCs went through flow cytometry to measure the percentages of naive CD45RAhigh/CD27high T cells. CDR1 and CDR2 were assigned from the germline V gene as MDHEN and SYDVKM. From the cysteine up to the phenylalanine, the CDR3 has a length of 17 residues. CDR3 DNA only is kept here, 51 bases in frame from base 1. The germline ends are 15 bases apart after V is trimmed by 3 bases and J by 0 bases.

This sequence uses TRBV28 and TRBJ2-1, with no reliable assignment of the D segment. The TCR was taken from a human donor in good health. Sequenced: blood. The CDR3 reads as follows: CASSFFQDGSSYNEQFF. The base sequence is TGTGCCAGCAGTTTTTTCCAGGATGGAAGCTCCTACAATGAGCAGTTCTTC.